These 18 T cell receptor beta chains share one sample of origin, sequenced in a study of T cells expressing NK-cell markers. Reprocessing the 5' RACE reads, TCRdb reports a single entry for every CDR3 protein and omits DNA. The listing records about 180,000 distinct CDR3 sequences. The material sequenced was blood T cells: a sorted CD56 or NKG2C T cell subset, CD4+ or CD8+ T cells, or bulk PBMC T cells (not recorded which). The receptor source for this set is a man aged 18 to 69 in good health.

The CDR3 sequence is CASSQSNIYEQYF. The V and J genes are TRBV4-2 and TRBJ2-7. The germline V gene encodes CDR1 LGHNA and CDR2 YNFKEQ. This CDR3 has 13 amino acids.

The gene calls are TRBV6-1 and TRBJ2-2. The CDR3 consists of 13 residues. The V gene's germline CDR1 is MNHNS and CDR2 SASEGT. This CDR3 is CASSAFTPGELFF.

The chain has TRBV7-2 and TRBJ1-1; TCRdb picks TRBD1, but there is no DNA to check that call. The CDR3 is made up of 14 amino acids. CDR1 SGHTA and CDR2 FQGNSA come from the germline V gene. The CDR3 here is CASSPRQGLTEAFF.

The J gene is TRBJ2-2, the V gene TRBV2. The CDR3 consists of 12 residues. Germline V gene sequence: CDR1 SNHLY, CDR2 FYNNEI. The CDR3 protein is CASSKNPRELFF.

This chain uses TRBV6-1 with TRBJ1-1; TCRdb's D call of TRBD1 is untestable without DNA. The CDR3 contains 15 residues. The germline V gene has CDR1 MNHNS and CDR2 SASEGT. The CDR3 sequence is CASRIALGSNTEAFF.

The gene calls are TRBV27 and TRBJ2-7; TCRdb designates TRBD1, a call that cannot be tested without DNA. Germline V gives CDR1 MNHEY, CDR2 SMNVEV (reference sequence). The CDR3 is 15 residues long. CDR3 residues: CASSRLPGQGHEQYF.

The chain couples TRBV5-1 to TRBJ1-5; absent DNA, TCRdb's TRBD1 call cannot be checked. The CDR3 contains 13 residues. CDR1 and CDR2 (germline): SGHRS, YFSETQ. The CDR3 region is CASSFRGEQPQHF.

This sequence joins TRBV7-8 and TRBJ1-6; TCRdb names TRBD1, which stays unverified in the absence of DNA. Germline CDR1 SGHVS, CDR2 FQNEAQ. The length of the CDR3 is 14 residues. The CDR3 region is CASSSGQVLTPLHF.

V is TRBV19 and J is TRBJ2-2. CDR3 length: 14 residues. Germline V gene sequence: CDR1 LNHDA, CDR2 SQIVND (reference sequence). The CDR3 protein is CASSIGRNTGELFF.

V and J are TRBV25-1 and TRBJ1-6. CDR1 is MGHDK, CDR2 SYGVNS, per germline. The CDR3 contains 12 residues. The CDR3 sequence is CASSVGRSPLHF.

The rearrangement joins TRBV7-6 to TRBJ2-3; as DNA is missing, the TRBD2 call by TCRdb cannot be tested. The V gene's germline CDR1 is SGHVS and CDR2 FNYEAQ. This CDR3 has 18 amino acids. This CDR3 is CASSLGTSGGIGTDTQYF.

This sequence joins TRBV3-1 and TRBJ1-1. Germline CDR1 LGHDT, CDR2 YNNKEL (reference sequence). The CDR3 has 15 amino acids. The CDR3 loop reads CASSQDRDSGTEAFF.

V usage is TRBV7-8 and J usage is TRBJ2-6. This CDR3 contains 15 residues. Germline V lookup: CDR1 SGHVS, CDR2 FQNEAQ. The CDR3 here is CASSSLISGANVLTF. Looking up the rest from reference TRBV7-8 and TRBJ2-6 gives the full variable domain: GAGVSQSPRYKVAKRGQDVALRCDPISGHVSLFWYQQALGQGPEFLTYFQNEAQLDKSGLPSDRFFAERPEGSVSTLKIQRTQQEDSAVYLCASSSLISGANVLTFGAGSRLTVL.

The J gene is TRBJ2-6, the V gene TRBV6-6. Per germline, CDR1 MNHNY and CDR2 SVGAGI (reference sequence). The CDR3 runs to 13 residues. This CDR3 is CAISVSGANVLTF.

The CDR3 region is CASSDAGTGLIPQHF. The gene calls are TRBV4-2 and TRBJ1-5; there is no DNA to check the TCRdb D call of TRBD1. The CDR3 sequence is 15 residues long. Germline-derived CDR1 and CDR2 are LGHNA and YNFKEQ.

The V call is TRBV5-8, the J call TRBJ2-3; TCRdb gives TRBD2 as the D gene, but with no DNA this cannot be confirmed. Looked up from germline, CDR1 is SGHTS and CDR2 is YDEGEE. The CDR3 contains 15 residues. CDR3 sequence reads: CASSLEAGGRDTQYF. The full variable domain, its missing parts supplied by reference TRBV5-8 and TRBJ2-3, is EAGVTQSPTHLIKTRGQQATLRCSPISGHTSVYWYQQALGLGLQFLLWYDEGEERNRGNFPPRFSGRQFPNYSSELNVNALELEDSALYLCASSLEAGGRDTQYFGPGTRLTVL.

The chain links TRBV28 to TRBJ1-4; there is no DNA to check the TCRdb D call of TRBD1. Germline-derived CDR1 and CDR2 are MDHEN and SYDVKM. CDR3 size: 17 residues. The CDR3: CASSFARGVTTNEKLFF.

V and J are TRBV7-8 and TRBJ2-5. The germline gives CDR1 SGHVS, CDR2 FQNEAQ. The CDR3 is 14 residues long. CDR3 region: CASSPVLLLETQYF.